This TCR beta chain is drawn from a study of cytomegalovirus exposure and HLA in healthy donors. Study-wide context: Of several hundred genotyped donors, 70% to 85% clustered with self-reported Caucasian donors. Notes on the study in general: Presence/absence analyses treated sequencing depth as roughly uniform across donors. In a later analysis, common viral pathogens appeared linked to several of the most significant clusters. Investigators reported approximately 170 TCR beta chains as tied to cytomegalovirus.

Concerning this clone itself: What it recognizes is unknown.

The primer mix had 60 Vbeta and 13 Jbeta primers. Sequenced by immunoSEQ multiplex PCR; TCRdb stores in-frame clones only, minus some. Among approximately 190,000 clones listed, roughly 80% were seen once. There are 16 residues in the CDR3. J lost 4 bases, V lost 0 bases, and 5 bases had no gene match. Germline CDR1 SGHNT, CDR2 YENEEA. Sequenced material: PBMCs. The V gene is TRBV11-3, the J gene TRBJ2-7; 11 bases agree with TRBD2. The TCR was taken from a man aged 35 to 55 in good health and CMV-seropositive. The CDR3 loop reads CASSLDSSGGRYEQYF. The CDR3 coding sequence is TGTGCCAGCAGCTTAGACTCTAGCGGGGGGCGGTACGAGCAGTACTTC. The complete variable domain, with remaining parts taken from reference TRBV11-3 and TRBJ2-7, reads EAGVVQSPRYKIIEKKQPVAFWCNPISGHNTLYWYLQNLGQGPELLIRYENEEAVDDSQLPKDRFSAERLKGVDSTLKIQPAELGDSAVYLCASSLDSSGGRYEQYFGPGTRLTVT.